This T cell receptor beta chain was obtained from a study of T cell responses to AZD1222 COVID-19 vaccine. This CDR3 is 15 amino acids long. CDR1 and CDR2 (germline): SGHRS, YFSETQ. V lost 0 bases to trimming and J lost 2 bases, with 6 bases between them. Study results and caveats: Clonal diversity may have been underestimated in mostly white British donors.

This clone came up once. Its matching antigen is unknown. This table comes from immunoSEQ multiplex PCR, and its TCRdb copy is limited to in-frame clones, with some not included. The profile covers 150,000 to 200,000 clones, with about 90% appearing a single time and more than 5.5% taken by the ten largest. This material consisted of peripheral blood, taken on day 0 of AZD1222 vaccination. This receptor was obtained from an adult in good health. The rearrangement uses TRBV5-1 and TRBJ2-6; D call uncertain. The CDR3 protein is CASSLALPGANVLTF. CDR3 DNA: TGCGCCAGCAGCTTGGCTCTACCTGGGGCCAACGTCCTGACTTTC.